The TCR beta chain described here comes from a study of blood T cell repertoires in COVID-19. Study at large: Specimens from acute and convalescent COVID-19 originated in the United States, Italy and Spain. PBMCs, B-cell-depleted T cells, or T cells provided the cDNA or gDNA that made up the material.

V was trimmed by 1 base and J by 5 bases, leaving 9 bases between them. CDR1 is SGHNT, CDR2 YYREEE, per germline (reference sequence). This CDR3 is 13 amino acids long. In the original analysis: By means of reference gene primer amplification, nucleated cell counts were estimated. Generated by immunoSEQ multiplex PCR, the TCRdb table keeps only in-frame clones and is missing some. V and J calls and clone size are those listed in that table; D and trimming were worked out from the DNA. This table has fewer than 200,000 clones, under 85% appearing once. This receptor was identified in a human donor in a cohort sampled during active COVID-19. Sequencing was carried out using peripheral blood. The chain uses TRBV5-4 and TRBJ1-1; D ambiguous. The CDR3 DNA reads TGTGCCAGCAGCTTGAGAGGCCCTACTGAAGCTTTCTTT. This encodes CASSLRGPTEAFF.